This T cell receptor beta chain was captured by sequencing in a study of T-cell memory formation after mild COVID-19. The germline V gene encodes CDR1 MNHNY and CDR2 SVGAGI (reference sequence). J was trimmed by 4 bases and V by 6 bases; bases with no gene match: 6. This CDR3 is built from 13 residues. TCRdb redid the calling of the 5' RACE reads with MiXCR, one entry per CDR3 protein. The sample yields 29,000 or so distinct CDR3 sequences, about 15% seen once. This clonotype came up many times. The source of this sequence is an adult who had mild COVID-19 (a few samples of this study predate the infection). Cell type and time point are not known. What was sequenced was PBMCs or a T cell subset sorted from them (not recorded which). The rearrangement joins TRBV6-6 to TRBJ2-7; 7 bases map to TRBD1. CDR3 sequence reads: CASSLDRKYEQYF. The CDR3 DNA reads TGTGCCAGCAGCCTGGACAGGAAATACGAGCAGTACTTC.